This T cell receptor (beta chain) originates from a study of blood T cell repertoires in COVID-19. Study details: Sites in the United States, Italy and Spain provided acute and convalescent COVID-19 samples.

The CDR3 has 18 residues. Germline loops: CDR1 SNHLY, CDR2 FYNNEI. Trimming at V came to 2 bases and at J to 0 bases, leaving 4 bases not matched to a gene. Per the authors' pipeline: Counts of nucleated cells, estimated from reference gene primer amplification, were obtained. The table came from immunoSEQ multiplex PCR; TCRdb's copy has only in-frame clones and leaves some out. V and J calls and clone size come straight from that table; D and trimming were deduced from the DNA. The table lists 65,000 to 90,000 clones, about 86% of them singletons. Sequenced material: peripheral blood. The sequence derives from a human donor in a cohort sampled during active COVID-19. The V call is TRBV2, the J call TRBJ2-2; 12 nucleotides line up with TRBD2. As DNA, the CDR3 is TGTGCCAGCAGTGAATGGCTAGCGGGGGGGCCGAACACCGGGGAGCTGTTTTTT. Encoded protein: CASSEWLAGGPNTGELFF.